These 4 T cell receptor beta chains were all obtained from the same sample, sequenced in a study of T cells after yellow fever vaccination. TCRdb called the 5' RACE reads again in MiXCR, with one record for every CDR3 protein. The sample has 200,000 to 250,000 distinct CDR3 sequences, approximately 3.3% seen once. Specimen: CD4+ T cells sorted from PBMCs, collected 10 days after the yellow fever booster vaccination. These receptors came from a man younger than 35 who received the YFV17D yellow fever vaccine.

The chain combines TRBV20-1 with TRBJ1-2; TRBD1 is a possible D gene (5 bases). Germline V gene data show CDR1 as DFQATT and CDR2 as SNEGSKA (reference sequence). V lost 6 bases, J lost 4 bases, and 15 bases lay in between. This CDR3 has 13 residues. CDR3 in DNA: TGCAGTGCAGGCCCAGGGTTACCCTATGGCTACACCTTC. Protein sequence: CSAGPGLPYGYTF.

This clonotype was seen many times. This chain connects TRBV6-1 to TRBJ2-2, with D uncertain. Trimming took off 5 bases at V and 6 bases at J, with 10 bases between the two ends. The CDR3 is 13 amino acids. The V gene's germline CDR1 is MNHNS and CDR2 SASEGT. Here the CDR3 DNA reads TGTGCCAGCAGTCTTCGCCGGGCCGGGGAGCTGTTTTTT. Translating it yields CASSLRRAGELFF.

The chain links TRBV20-1 to TRBJ2-2; possible D gene TRBD1, 5 bases. CDR3 length: 14 residues. With 3 bases removed from V and 5 bases from J, the gap between germline ends came to 13 bases. Germline V lookup: CDR1 DFQATT, CDR2 SNEGSKA (reference sequence). CDR3 residues: CSASPETETGELFF. CDR3 nucleotide sequence: TGCAGTGCTAGTCCTGAGACAGAAACCGGGGAGCTGTTTTTT.

This clonotype has more than one count but fewer than ten. The V gene is TRBV7-6, the J gene TRBJ1-1; no definite D call. The CDR3 totals 15 residues. Trimming left V 7 bases short and J 2 bases short, with 17 bases between. Germline V gene data show CDR1 as SGHVS and CDR2 as FNYEAQ. The CDR3 DNA sequence: TGTGCCAGCACCGAGTTTTCCGGCGGCAACACTGAAGCTTTCTTT. Translated: CASTEFSGGNTEAFF.